This TCR beta chain came from a study of blood T cell repertoires in COVID-19. V lost 4 bases and J 0 bases, leaving 14 bases between the germline ends. The CDR3 totals 16 residues. Germline CDR1 and CDR2: SGHNT and YYREEE (reference sequence). Using immunoSEQ multiplex PCR, the repertoire was profiled, and TCRdb retains in-frame clones only, with some absent. The sample has approximately 220,000 clones, 85% seen once. Enrollees, about 18 to 95 years old, lived in about two dozen US areas. Cohort 3 recovered donors had two negative PCRs, clearance, or symptom resolution. The origin of this receptor is a man between 40 and 49 years old who had recovered from COVID-19. V and J are TRBV5-4 and TRBJ2-1; possibly TRBD1 for D (5 bases). The sample taken for sequencing was PBMCs or T cells enriched from blood (not recorded which). The CDR3 DNA reads TGTGCCAGCAGCCCCCAGGCACAGGCCTCCTACAATGAGCAGTTCTTC. This translates into CASSPQAQASYNEQFF.